Listed below are T cell receptor beta chains from one sample, sequenced in a study of CD8 T cells in Susac syndrome. One entry per CDR3 protein results from TCRdb running MiXCR on the immunoSEQ multiplex PCR reads. This sample yields approximately 190,000 distinct CDR3 sequences, of which 95% are seen a single time; approximately 0.16% belongs to the top ten. The sequencing sample was made of CD8+ T cells from PBMCs. The receptors were gathered from a human donor with Susac syndrome. CDR3s include the opening cysteine and the closing phenylalanine or tryptophan. The order of the fields is V gene, clone size, J gene, D gene, CDR3 DNA, CDR3 protein. D genes are given only for firm matches. Some rows mark clone size as missing; the rest say once, few, many or name a class of expanded clone.

v_gene: TRBV20-1; abundance: .; j_gene: TRBJ2-2; d_gene: TRBD2; CDR3nt: TGCAGTGCTTACCCTAGCGGGGGGCTCGGCGGGGAGCTGTTTTTT; CDR3aa: CSAYPSGGLGGELFF
v_gene: TRBV7-9; abundance: .; j_gene: TRBJ2-7; d_gene: .; CDR3nt: TGTGCCAGCAGCTTAGAAGGTGCCCTAAGCTCCTACGAGCAGTACTTC; CDR3aa: CASSLEGALSSYEQYF
v_gene: TRBV19; abundance: .; j_gene: TRBJ2-1; d_gene: .; CDR3nt: TGTGCCAGTAGTGTAGTAGGGGACTCCCACAATGAGCAGTTCTTC; CDR3aa: CASSVVGDSHNEQFF
v_gene: TRBV7-9; abundance: .; j_gene: TRBJ1-6; d_gene: TRBD1; CDR3nt: TGTGCCAGCAGCCACCCGGCCGCGGACAGGAATTCACCCCTCCACTTT; CDR3aa: CASSHPAADRNSPLHF
v_gene: TRBV14; abundance: once; j_gene: TRBJ2-1; d_gene: .; CDR3nt: TGTGCCAGTCGGGACACCCTCGAGAATGAGCAGTTCTTC; CDR3aa: CASRDTLENEQFF
v_gene: TRBV5-1; abundance: .; j_gene: TRBJ1-6; d_gene: .; CDR3nt: TGCGCCAGCAGCTTGGCTTTTGGCGCGGGGAATTCACCCCTCCACTTT; CDR3aa: CASSLAFGAGNSPLHF
v_gene: TRBV6-2/TRBV6-3; abundance: .; j_gene: TRBJ2-6; d_gene: TRBD1; CDR3nt: TGTGCCAGCAGTTACAGGGACAGGGCAAACTCTGGGGCCAACGTCCTGACTTTC; CDR3aa: CASSYRDRANSGANVLTF
v_gene: TRBV13; abundance: .; j_gene: TRBJ2-1; d_gene: TRBD1; CDR3nt: TGTGCCAGCAGCGGAAGGGGACAGGGGCCTCCCAATGAGCAGTTCTTC; CDR3aa: CASSGRGQGPPNEQFF
v_gene: TRBV11-2; abundance: .; j_gene: TRBJ2-7; d_gene: .; CDR3nt: TGTGCCAGCAGCTTGGGACCCGGCTACTCCTACGAGCAGTACTTC; CDR3aa: CASSLGPGYSYEQYF
v_gene: TRBV7-3; abundance: .; j_gene: TRBJ1-6; d_gene: .; CDR3nt: TGTGCCAGCAGCTTATATTCCAATCTCAATTCACCCCTCCACTTT; CDR3aa: CASSLYSNLNSPLHF
v_gene: TRBV5-4; abundance: once; j_gene: TRBJ1-2; d_gene: TRBD1; CDR3nt: TGTGCCACAACAGGGGATCACTATGGCTACACCTTC; CDR3aa: CATTGDHYGYTF
v_gene: TRBV4-1; abundance: .; j_gene: TRBJ2-7; d_gene: .; CDR3nt: TGCGCCAGCAGCCAAGAGGGGTGGTACGAGCAGTACTTC; CDR3aa: CASSQEGWYEQYF
v_gene: TRBV5-6; abundance: .; j_gene: TRBJ1-5; d_gene: TRBD1; CDR3nt: TGTGCCAGCAGCTCGACAGGGAGGAATCAGCCCCAGCATTTT; CDR3aa: CASSSTGRNQPQHF
v_gene: TRBV7-8; abundance: .; j_gene: TRBJ2-1; d_gene: .; CDR3nt: TGTGCCAGCAGCTTAGGGGGCGAGGACCACCAGCAGTTCTTC; CDR3aa: CASSLGGEDHQQFF
v_gene: TRBV5-4; abundance: .; j_gene: TRBJ1-5; d_gene: TRBD1; CDR3nt: TGTGCCAGCAGCTTGGACAGGGGAGGCAATCAGCCCCAGCATTTT; CDR3aa: CASSLDRGGNQPQHF
v_gene: TRBV6-2/TRBV6-3; abundance: once; j_gene: TRBJ2-7; d_gene: .; CDR3nt: TGTGCCAGCAGGGACGCGACCCTCTACGAGCAGTACTTC; CDR3aa: CASRDATLYEQYF
v_gene: TRBV9; abundance: .; j_gene: TRBJ2-2; d_gene: TRBD1; CDR3nt: TGTGCCAGCAGCGGGACAGGGACCGGGGAGCTGTTTTTT; CDR3aa: CASSGTGTGELFF
v_gene: TRBV9; abundance: .; j_gene: TRBJ2-1; d_gene: .; CDR3nt: TGTGCCAGCAGCGTAGATGAAACTTACCGGGGCGGTGAGCAGTTCTTC; CDR3aa: CASSVDETYRGGEQFF
v_gene: TRBV20-1; abundance: .; j_gene: TRBJ2-7; d_gene: .; CDR3nt: TGCAGTGCTAGAGATCAAGGCGGGGACGAGCAGTACTTC; CDR3aa: CSARDQGGDEQYF
v_gene: TRBV2; abundance: .; j_gene: TRBJ2-1; d_gene: TRBD2; CDR3nt: TGTGCCAGCAGTGAAGGAGGACTAGCGGGATACAATGAGCAGTTCTTC; CDR3aa: CASSEGGLAGYNEQFF
v_gene: TRBV27; abundance: .; j_gene: TRBJ1-5; d_gene: .; CDR3nt: TGTGCCAGCGGGGGTTTAGGCAATCAGCCCCAGCATTTT; CDR3aa: CASGGLGNQPQHF
v_gene: TRBV9; abundance: .; j_gene: TRBJ1-5; d_gene: .; CDR3nt: TGTGCCAGCAGCGATAGGGACGGCGACAATCAGCCCCAGCATTTT; CDR3aa: CASSDRDGDNQPQHF
v_gene: TRBV13; abundance: .; j_gene: TRBJ1-3; d_gene: TRBD1; CDR3nt: TGTGCCAGCAGCTCCGGACAGGAAAGCAGCTCTGGAAACACCATATATTTT; CDR3aa: CASSSGQESSSGNTIYF
v_gene: TRBV7-9; abundance: .; j_gene: TRBJ2-7; d_gene: TRBD1; CDR3nt: TGTGCCAGCAGCTTTAGACAGGGCTACGAGCAGTACTTC; CDR3aa: CASSFRQGYEQYF
v_gene: TRBV14; abundance: .; j_gene: TRBJ2-1; d_gene: TRBD1; CDR3nt: TGTGCCAGCAGCTACCGGGACAGGGGTTTTGAGCAGTTCTTC; CDR3aa: CASSYRDRGFEQFF
v_gene: TRBV7-9; abundance: .; j_gene: TRBJ1-1; d_gene: .; CDR3nt: TGTGCCAGCAGGTACCCCGGGCAGAGCACTGAAGCTTTCTTT; CDR3aa: CASRYPGQSTEAFF
v_gene: TRBV6-1; abundance: .; j_gene: TRBJ2-1; d_gene: TRBD2; CDR3nt: TGTGCCAGCAGTGAACTCTCTAGCGGCTATCCACCTTACAATGAGCAGTTCTTC; CDR3aa: CASSELSSGYPPYNEQFF
v_gene: TRBV6-5; abundance: .; j_gene: TRBJ1-5; d_gene: .; CDR3nt: TGTGCCAGCAGCCCCAGGGGCATCAATCAGCCCCAGCATTTT; CDR3aa: CASSPRGINQPQHF
v_gene: TRBV9; abundance: .; j_gene: TRBJ2-3; d_gene: TRBD2; CDR3nt: TGTGCCAGCAGCGCTAGCGGGGCGGACACAGATACGCAGTATTTT; CDR3aa: CASSASGADTDTQYF
v_gene: TRBV5-1; abundance: .; j_gene: TRBJ2-7; d_gene: .; CDR3nt: TGCGCCAGCAGCCCCCCTAGCGTCTACGAGCAGTACTTC; CDR3aa: CASSPPSVYEQYF
v_gene: TRBV19; abundance: .; j_gene: TRBJ1-3; d_gene: .; CDR3nt: TGTGCCAGCGTCCGGGACAACTCTGGAAACACCATATATTTT; CDR3aa: CASVRDNSGNTIYF
v_gene: TRBV4-1; abundance: .; j_gene: TRBJ2-1; d_gene: TRBD2; CDR3nt: TGCGCCAGCAGCCAAGTTATGGGACTAGCAGACTACAATGAGCAGTTCTTC; CDR3aa: CASSQVMGLADYNEQFF
v_gene: TRBV4-1; abundance: .; j_gene: TRBJ2-7; d_gene: TRBD1; CDR3nt: TGCGCCAGCAGCCAATTCCCGGGAGACAGGGGCTACGAGCAGTACTTC; CDR3aa: CASSQFPGDRGYEQYF
v_gene: TRBV15; abundance: .; j_gene: TRBJ2-1; d_gene: TRBD2; CDR3nt: TGTGCCACCAGCAGTAAGGGCTCGGCGGGAGTCGGCAATGAGCAGTTCTTC; CDR3aa: CATSSKGSAGVGNEQFF
v_gene: TRBV25-1; abundance: few; j_gene: TRBJ2-7; d_gene: .; CDR3nt: TGTGCCAGCGGAGCCTACGAGCAGTACTTC; CDR3aa: CASGAYEQYF
v_gene: TRBV2; abundance: .; j_gene: TRBJ1-5; d_gene: .; CDR3nt: TGTGCCAGCAGGGGCCCCAGGGCCCAGCATTTT; CDR3aa: CASRGPRAQHF
v_gene: TRBV3-1; abundance: .; j_gene: TRBJ2-5; d_gene: .; CDR3nt: TGTGCCAGCAGCCAAGATATCCGGAATCCCCAAGAGACCCAGTACTTC; CDR3aa: CASSQDIRNPQETQYF
v_gene: TRBV4-1; abundance: .; j_gene: TRBJ1-5; d_gene: .; CDR3nt: TGCGCCAGCAGCCCGGTCGGGGGGGGAGAGAATCAGCCCCAGCATTTT; CDR3aa: CASSPVGGGENQPQHF
v_gene: TRBV7-8; abundance: .; j_gene: TRBJ2-1; d_gene: .; CDR3nt: TGTGCCAGCAGCTTAGAAGGGGGTATGGGGTACAATGAGCAGTTCTTC; CDR3aa: CASSLEGGMGYNEQFF
v_gene: TRBV7-8; abundance: .; j_gene: TRBJ1-2; d_gene: TRBD1; CDR3nt: TGTGCCAGCAGCCCACAGGGGGGGTCGTCCTATGGCTACACCTTC; CDR3aa: CASSPQGGSSYGYTF
v_gene: TRBV9; abundance: .; j_gene: TRBJ2-1; d_gene: TRBD1; CDR3nt: TGTGCCAGCAGCGTAGGACAGGGGTACTACAATGAGCAGTTCTTC; CDR3aa: CASSVGQGYYNEQFF
v_gene: TRBV5-1; abundance: .; j_gene: TRBJ2-7; d_gene: .; CDR3nt: TGCGCCAGCAGCTTGATCCACAGGGATCCCTACGAGCAGTACTTC; CDR3aa: CASSLIHRDPYEQYF
v_gene: TRBV29-1; abundance: .; j_gene: TRBJ2-7; d_gene: TRBD1; CDR3nt: TGCAGCGTCATAACAGGGGTCTACGAGCAGTACTTC; CDR3aa: CSVITGVYEQYF
v_gene: TRBV5-1; abundance: .; j_gene: TRBJ1-5; d_gene: .; CDR3nt: TGCGCCAGCAGACTGGACATGAACAATCAGCCCCAGCATTTT; CDR3aa: CASRLDMNNQPQHF
v_gene: TRBV18; abundance: .; j_gene: TRBJ1-2; d_gene: .; CDR3nt: TGTGCCAGCTCAGTCGACAGGAACTATGGCTACACCTTC; CDR3aa: CASSVDRNYGYTF
v_gene: TRBV7-2; abundance: .; j_gene: TRBJ2-3; d_gene: .; CDR3nt: TGTGCCAGCAGCTTAGGAGCGGAAAGCACAGATACGCAGTATTTT; CDR3aa: CASSLGAESTDTQYF
v_gene: TRBV5-6; abundance: .; j_gene: TRBJ2-1; d_gene: TRBD1; CDR3nt: TGTGCCAGCAGCTTGTTGGGACAGGGGATAAATGAGCAGTTCTTC; CDR3aa: CASSLLGQGINEQFF
v_gene: TRBV7-8; abundance: once; j_gene: TRBJ2-1; d_gene: .; CDR3nt: TGTGCCAGCAGCCCTAATTTGCTAGCTGCCTACAATGAGCAGTTCTTC; CDR3aa: CASSPNLLAAYNEQFF